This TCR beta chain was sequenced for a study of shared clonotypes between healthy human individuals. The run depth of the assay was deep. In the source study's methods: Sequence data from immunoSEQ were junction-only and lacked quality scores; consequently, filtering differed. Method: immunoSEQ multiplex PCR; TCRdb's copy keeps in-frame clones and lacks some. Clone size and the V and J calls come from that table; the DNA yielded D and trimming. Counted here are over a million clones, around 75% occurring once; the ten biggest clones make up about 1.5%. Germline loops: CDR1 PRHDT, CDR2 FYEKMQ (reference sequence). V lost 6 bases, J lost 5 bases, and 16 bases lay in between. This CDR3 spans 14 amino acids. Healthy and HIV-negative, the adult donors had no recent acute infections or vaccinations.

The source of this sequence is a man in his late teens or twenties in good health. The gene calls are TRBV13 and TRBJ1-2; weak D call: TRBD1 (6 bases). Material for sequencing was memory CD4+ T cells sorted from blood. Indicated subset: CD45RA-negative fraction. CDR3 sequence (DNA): TGTGCCAGCAGACGACGACAGGTCCGATATGGCTACACCTTC. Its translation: CASRRRQVRYGYTF.